Each of the 32 T cell receptor beta chains below was sequenced from the same sample in a study of blood T cell repertoires in COVID-19. Clones were sequenced by immunoSEQ multiplex PCR, and TCRdb holds only the in-frame ones, with some missing. Counted here are over 250,000 clones, around 90% occurring once; the ten biggest clones make up 0.75% to 1%. The sample taken for sequencing was PBMCs or T cells enriched from blood (not recorded which). All receptors come from a woman aged 30 to 39 who had recovered from COVID-19.

The V gene is TRBV27, the J gene TRBJ2-3; D not certain. V was clipped by 7 bases and J by 5 bases, with 10 bases between them. The germline gives CDR1 MNHEY, CDR2 SMNVEV (reference sequence). CDR3 length: 12 residues. CDR3 DNA: TGTGCCAGCACTAACCGGGTAGATACGCAGTATTTT. Protein product: CASTNRVDTQYF.

The V gene is TRBV27, the J gene TRBJ1-1; D is perhaps TRBD1 (5 bases). The V and J ends lost 2 bases and 6 bases respectively, with 13 bases between them. CDR3 length: 14 amino acids. Looked up from germline, CDR1 is MNHEY and CDR2 is SMNVEV (reference sequence). The CDR3 nucleotides read TGTGCCAGCAGTTTAGGACATGTCCGAGCTGAAGCTTTCTTT. Its protein product is CASSLGHVRAEAFF.

CDR3 loop: CASSIGQGRTEAFF. The CDR3 DNA reads TGTGCCAGTAGTATCGGACAGGGGAGGACTGAAGCTTTCTTT. The gene calls are TRBV19 and TRBJ1-1, with 9 bases lining up with TRBD1. The CDR3 runs 14 residues. Trimming took 3 bases from V and 5 from J; bases not matched to a gene: 4. The germline CDR1 and CDR2 sequences are LNHDA and SQIVND (reference sequence).

This chain connects TRBV11-2 to TRBJ2-3; the D is unclear. Germline-derived CDR1 and CDR2 are SGHAT and FQNNGV. This CDR3 has 13 residues. The V and J ends lost 1 base and 1 base respectively, with 3 bases between them. The DNA for the CDR3 is TGTGCCAGCAGCTTAGCCGGCACAGATACGCAGTATTTT. Its translation: CASSLAGTDTQYF.

The rearrangement uses TRBV4-1 and TRBJ1-5; D possibly corresponds to TRBD1 (6 bases). The CDR3 extends over 19 amino acids. Trimming cost V 4 bases and J 0 bases, with 22 bases left between them. Germline V gene sequence: CDR1 MGHRA, CDR2 YSYEKL. The CDR3 loop reads CASSPWGGRGGVSNQPQHF. The CDR3 DNA reads as TGCGCCAGCAGCCCCTGGGGGGGCCGCGGCGGAGTTAGCAATCAGCCCCAGCATTTT.

The chain uses TRBV10-3 and TRBJ2-3, with D possibly being TRBD2 (5 bases). Trimming removed 6 bases at V and 2 bases at J, with 9 bases between. This CDR3 spans 13 amino acids. Germline CDR1 reads ENHRY; CDR2 reads SYGVKD. The CDR3 nucleotides read TGTGCCATCAGCCGGGAAAACACAGATACGCAGTATTTT. As protein: CAISRENTDTQYF.

This chain connects TRBV6-5 to TRBJ2-1; D may be TRBD2 (6 bases). CDR1 and CDR2 (germline): MNHEY, SVGAGI. This CDR3 region has 14 residues. V gave up 0 bases and J gave up 8 bases, with 11 bases separating them. The CDR3 loop reads CASSYSRERDEQFF. The CDR3 nucleotides read TGTGCCAGCAGTTACTCACGGGAGCGGGATGAGCAGTTCTTC.

The rearrangement links TRBV4-1 to TRBJ1-1; 7 positions agree with TRBD1. This CDR3 spans 16 amino acids. The V and J ends lost 1 base and 4 bases, in that order; junction bases with no gene match: 9. Looked up from germline, CDR1 is MGHRA and CDR2 is YSYEKL. The CDR3 spells CASSQGQGVGSTEAFF. The CDR3 DNA follows: TGCGCCAGCAGCCAAGGGCAGGGGGTCGGTAGCACTGAAGCTTTCTTT.

The V call is TRBV28, the J call TRBJ1-5; TRBD1 might be the D (5 bases). This CDR3 is built from 16 residues. Germline V gene data show CDR1 as MDHEN and CDR2 as SYDVKM. V was shortened by 3 bases and J by 4 bases, with 16 bases between the two germline ends. CDR3 sequence: CASSLRTGVGNQPQHF. DNA for the CDR3: TGTGCCAGCAGTTTGCGGACGGGGGTAGGGAATCAGCCCCAGCATTTT.

The chain links TRBV6-5 to TRBJ2-5; D might be TRBD2 (6 bases). The CDR3 has 14 residues. Trimming left V 7 bases short and J 5 bases short, with 17 bases between. In germline, CDR1 is MNHEY, CDR2 SVGAGI. Written as DNA, the CDR3 is TGTGCCAGCAACCTCTGGTCAGGGACTGAGACCCAGTACTTC. Encoded protein: CASNLWSGTETQYF.

The V call is TRBV9, the J call TRBJ2-3; 8 nucleotides match TRBD2. Germline-derived CDR1 and CDR2 are SGDLS and YYNGEE. The CDR3 covers 15 residues. With V trimmed by 4 bases and J by 0 bases, 4 bases remained unmatched. As DNA, the CDR3 is TGTGCCAGCAGCCAACTAGCGGAGAGCACAGATACGCAGTATTTT. Translating gives CASSQLAESTDTQYF.

Only one count was recorded for this clone. The J gene is TRBJ2-1, the V gene TRBV3-1 (or the pseudogene TRBV3-2), with D possibly TRBD2 on 5 matching bases. The germline V and J ends were trimmed by 4 bases and 0 bases, with 13 bases remaining between them. Germline V gene sequence: CDR1 LGHDT, CDR2 YNNKEL (reference sequence). The CDR3 runs 16 residues. The chain's CDR3 is CASSLGRASSYNEQFF. As DNA, the CDR3 is TGTGCCAGCAGCCTCGGGCGGGCGAGCTCCTACAATGAGCAGTTCTTC.

A single count supports this clone. This rearrangement joins TRBV11-3 to TRBJ2-1; 7 bases agree with TRBD2. The CDR3 extends over 15 amino acids. Germline assignment: CDR1 SGHNT and CDR2 YENEEA. V dropped 5 bases and J dropped 2; count of bases not matched to a gene: 6. CDR3 sequence: CASSPLASTYNEQFF. DNA for the CDR3: TGTGCCAGCAGCCCACTAGCGAGTACCTACAATGAGCAGTTCTTC.

This chain links TRBV12-3 or TRBV12-4 with TRBJ2-3, with a tentative D call TRBD1 (6 bases). The CDR3 sequence is 12 residues long. V lost 4 bases and J 7 bases, leaving 9 bases between the germline ends. The CDR3 region has the DNA TGTGCCAGCAGTTACGACAGGAATACGCAGTATTTT. Its translation: CASSYDRNTQYF.

This clone was picked up a small number of times. The same CDR3 arises from other DNA sequences in this sample as well. This chain's CDR3 is CASSRDRVNEQYF. The CDR3 region has the DNA TGCGCCAGCAGTAGGGACAGGGTTAACGAGCAGTACTTC. V and J are TRBV5-1 and TRBJ2-7, with 9 bases matching TRBD1. This CDR3 is built from 13 residues. Germline CDR1 reads SGHRS; CDR2 reads YFSETQ. Trimming at V came to 5 bases and at J to 5 bases, leaving 5 bases not matched to a gene.

CDR3 amino acids: CASSFLEGGNTDTQYF. The CDR3 DNA sequence: TGTGCCAGCAGCTTCCTCGAGGGAGGGAACACAGATACGCAGTATTTT. This chain connects TRBV11-2 to TRBJ2-3; 7 nucleotides match TRBD2. The CDR3 runs to 16 residues. V shed 3 bases, J shed 2 bases, and the junction held 8 bases outside the gene matches. The germline V gene encodes CDR1 SGHAT and CDR2 FQNNGV.

This chain links TRBV21-1 with TRBJ1-5; the table's D call, TRBD1, was not checked against the DNA. TRBV21-1 is marked as a pseudogene. The CDR3 spans 15 residues. The CDR3 nucleotides read TGTGCCAGCACCCACCAGGGACAGGAGAATCAGCCCCAGCATTTT. Translating it yields CASTHQGQENQPQHF.

V usage is TRBV7-6 and J usage is TRBJ2-3; 10 nucleotides match TRBD2. The CDR3 spans 16 residues. J gave up 5 bases and V 3 bases, and 8 bases lay outside the gene matches. In germline, CDR1 is SGHVS, CDR2 FNYEAQ. The CDR3 spells CASSFRLAGAKDTQYF. The CDR3, as DNA: TGTGCCAGCAGCTTCAGGCTAGCGGGAGCAAAAGATACGCAGTATTTT.

The V and J genes are TRBV6-5 and TRBJ2-1; 9 bases line up with TRBD1. Germline CDR1 and CDR2: MNHEY and SVGAGI. The CDR3 contains 14 residues. The J segment lost 15 bases and the V segment lost 3 bases, leaving 12 bases of the junction unmatched. The CDR3 nucleotides read TGTGCCAGCAGTTATGGGACCGGGACAGGGTCTGGGTTCTTC. It translates to CASSYGTGTGSGFF.

V and J are TRBV7-2 and TRBJ2-7; D may be TRBD1 (6 bases). This CDR3 spans 14 amino acids. Germline V CDR1 and CDR2: SGHTA, FQGNSA. V lost 1 base to trimming and J lost 3 bases, with 10 bases between them. CDR3 in DNA: TGTGCCAGCAGCTTAGACAGGGAAGGCTACGAGCAGTACTTC. Translation gives CASSLDREGYEQYF.

The V gene is TRBV10-3, the J gene TRBJ2-7, with D possibly TRBD1 on 6 matching bases. Deletions cut 10 bases from V and 0 bases from J, with 13 bases between. In germline, CDR1 is ENHRY, CDR2 SYGVKD. CDR3 length: 13 amino acids. CDR3 in amino acids: CATTTGNSYEQYF. The CDR3 region has the DNA TGTGCCACCACGACAGGAAACTCCTACGAGCAGTACTTC.

The chain employs TRBV3-1 (or the pseudogene TRBV3-2) and TRBJ2-3, with 7 bases that match TRBD2. The CDR3 length is 14 residues. Germline values: CDR1 LGHDT, CDR2 YNNKEL (reference sequence). V lost 4 bases to trimming and J lost 8 bases; unmatched junction nucleotides: 9. CDR3 bases: TGTGCCAGCAGCCTAGTGGGGCCGGGGGGTACGCAGTATTTT. This gives the protein CASSLVGPGGTQYF.

J is TRBJ2-7 and V is TRBV27, with D possibly being TRBD1 (6 bases). V was trimmed by 3 bases and J by 4 bases, leaving 16 bases between them. Germline CDR1 MNHEY, CDR2 SMNVEV (reference sequence). The CDR3 is made up of 15 amino acids. The CDR3 is CASSLGTQSFYEQYF. CDR3 sequence (DNA): TGTGCCAGCAGTTTGGGGACACAGTCCTTTTACGAGCAGTACTTC.

The V gene is TRBV3-1 (or the pseudogene TRBV3-2), the J gene TRBJ2-5, with 7 bases that match TRBD1. The CDR3 spans 15 residues. Germline-derived CDR1 and CDR2 are LGHDT and YNNKEL (reference sequence). Trimming at V came to 2 bases and at J to 5 bases, leaving 8 bases not matched to a gene. CDR3 in amino acids: CASSQTYRGWETQYF. In DNA, the CDR3 is TGTGCCAGCAGCCAAACCTACAGGGGTTGGGAGACCCAGTACTTC.

The chain employs TRBV28 and TRBJ2-3; no reliable D call. V lost 2 bases, J lost 7 bases, and 4 bases lay in between. This CDR3 spans 11 amino acids. Germline V lookup: CDR1 MDHEN, CDR2 SYDVKM. This CDR3 is CASSLTNTQYF. In DNA form, the CDR3 reads TGTGCCAGCAGTTTAACAAATACGCAGTATTTT.

The chain uses TRBV27 and TRBJ1-1; no definite D call. Germline V CDR1 and CDR2: MNHEY, SMNVEV (reference sequence). Deletions cut 6 bases from V and 5 bases from J, with 13 bases between. The CDR3 loop spans 13 amino acids. CDR3 DNA sequence: TGTGCCAGCAGACCAAGCGGGGTGACTGAAGCTTTCTTT. Protein: CASRPSGVTEAFF.

The chain carries TRBV5-1 and TRBJ2-7, with no clear D. The CDR3 is 13 residues long. Trimming took off 4 bases at V and 6 bases at J, with 14 bases between the two ends. Germline CDR1 and CDR2: SGHRS and YFSETQ. CDR3 sequence (DNA): TGCGCCAGCAGCCGCCTCTTGTCGGGCGAGCAGTACTTC. It encodes CASSRLLSGEQYF.

V usage is TRBV11-2 and J usage is TRBJ2-7; D remains ambiguous. There are 14 residues in the CDR3. Germline V lookup: CDR1 SGHAT, CDR2 FQNNGV. V was shortened by 0 bases and J by 0 bases, with 6 bases between the two germline ends. Here the CDR3 reads CASSLDPVSYEQYF. CDR3 nucleotide sequence: TGTGCCAGCAGCTTAGATCCTGTCTCCTACGAGCAGTACTTC.

The V and J genes are TRBV19 and TRBJ2-1, with D perhaps TRBD1 (6 bases). Germline V gene data show CDR1 as LNHDA and CDR2 as SQIVND (reference sequence). The CDR3 runs to 14 residues. The V end lost 6 bases, the J end lost 5 bases, and 14 bases lay between the germline ends. CDR3 nucleotide sequence: TGTGCCAGTAGCACAGGGTACACAAACAATGAGCAGTTCTTC. It specifies CASSTGYTNNEQFF.

Only one count was recorded for this clone. This rearrangement joins TRBV4-3 to TRBJ1-2; 7 nucleotides agree with TRBD1. V was clipped by 7 bases and J by 5 bases; unmatched bases: 16. Germline V gene lookup returns CDR1 LGHNA and CDR2 YSLEER. CDR3 length: 16 amino acids. CDR3 region: CASKRDRAPVPYGYTF. The CDR3 bases are TGCGCCAGCAAAAGAGACAGGGCCCCAGTCCCTTATGGCTACACCTTC.

This rearrangement joins TRBV6-1 to TRBJ2-7; 10 bases fit TRBD2. The CDR3 totals 15 residues. V gave up 1 base and J gave up 4 bases; unmatched junction bases: 4. CDR1 and CDR2 from the germline V gene are MNHNS and SASEGT. The CDR3 DNA reads as TGTGCCAGCAGTGAAGGCTCTAGCGGGGGTTACGAGCAGTACTTC. It codes for CASSEGSSGGYEQYF.

This rearrangement joins TRBV28 to TRBJ2-4; 10 bases map to TRBD1. Germline V gene sequence: CDR1 MDHEN, CDR2 SYDVKM. J was trimmed by 11 bases and V by 5 bases; bases with no gene match: 9. This CDR3 is 14 amino acids long. CDR3 in DNA: TGTGCCAGCAGTCTTTCGACCGGGACAGGGGTTCAGTACTTC. Translating gives CASSLSTGTGVQYF. Drawing the rest from reference TRBV28 and TRBJ2-4, the complete variable domain is DVKVTQSSRYLVKRTGEKVFLECVQDMDHENMFWYRQDPGLGLRLIYFSYDVKMKEKGDIPEGYSVSREKKERFSLILESASTNQTSMYLCASSLSTGTGVQYFGAGTRLSVL.